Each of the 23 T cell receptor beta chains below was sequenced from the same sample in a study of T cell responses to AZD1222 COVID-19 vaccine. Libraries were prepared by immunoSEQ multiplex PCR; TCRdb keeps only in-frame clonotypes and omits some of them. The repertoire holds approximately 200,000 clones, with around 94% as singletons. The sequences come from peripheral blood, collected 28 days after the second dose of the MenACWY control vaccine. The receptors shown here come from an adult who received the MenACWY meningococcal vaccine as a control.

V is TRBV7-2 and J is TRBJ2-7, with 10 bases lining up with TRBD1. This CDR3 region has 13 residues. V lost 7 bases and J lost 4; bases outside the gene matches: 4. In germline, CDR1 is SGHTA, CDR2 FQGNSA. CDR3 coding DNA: TGTGCCAGCAAACCGGGACAGGGGTACGAGCAGTACTTC. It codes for CASKPGQGYEQYF.

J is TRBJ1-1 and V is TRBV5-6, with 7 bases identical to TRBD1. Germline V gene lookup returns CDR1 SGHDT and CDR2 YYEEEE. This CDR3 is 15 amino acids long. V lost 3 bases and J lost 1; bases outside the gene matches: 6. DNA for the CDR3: TGTGCCAGCAGCTCGAACAGGGGACGGAACACTGAAGCTTTCTTT. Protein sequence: CASSSNRGRNTEAFF.

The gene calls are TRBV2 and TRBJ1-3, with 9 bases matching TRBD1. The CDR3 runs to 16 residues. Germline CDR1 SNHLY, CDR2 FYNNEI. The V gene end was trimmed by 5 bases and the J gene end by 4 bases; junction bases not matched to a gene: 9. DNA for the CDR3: TGTGCCAGCAGTATACAGGGGGCTGGGAGAGGAAACACCATATATTTT. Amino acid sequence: CASSIQGAGRGNTIYF.

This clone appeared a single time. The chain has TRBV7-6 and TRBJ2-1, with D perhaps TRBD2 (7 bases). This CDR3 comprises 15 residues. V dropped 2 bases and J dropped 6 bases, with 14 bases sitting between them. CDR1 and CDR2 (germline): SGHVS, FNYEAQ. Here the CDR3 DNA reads TGTGCCAGCAGCTTATACGCGGGGGCGATCAATGAGCAGTTCTTC. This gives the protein CASSLYAGAINEQFF.

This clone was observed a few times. The CDR3 DNA follows: TGTGCCAGCAGCTTAGTCGGGGAACAGGAGACCCAGTACTTC. This translates into CASSLVGEQETQYF. V gene TRBV7-9 combines with J gene TRBJ2-5, with a weak D call TRBD2 (5 bases). The CDR3 runs 14 residues. Germline V lookup: CDR1 SEHNR, CDR2 FQNEAQ (reference sequence). V was trimmed by 1 base and J by 5 bases, leaving 11 bases between them.

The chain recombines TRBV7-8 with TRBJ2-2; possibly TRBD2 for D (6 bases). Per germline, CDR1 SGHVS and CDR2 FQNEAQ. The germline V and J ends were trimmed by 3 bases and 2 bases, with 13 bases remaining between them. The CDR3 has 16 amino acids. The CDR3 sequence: CASSLRGADNTGELFF. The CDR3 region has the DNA TGTGCCAGCAGCTTGCGGGGAGCGGATAACACCGGGGAGCTGTTTTTT.

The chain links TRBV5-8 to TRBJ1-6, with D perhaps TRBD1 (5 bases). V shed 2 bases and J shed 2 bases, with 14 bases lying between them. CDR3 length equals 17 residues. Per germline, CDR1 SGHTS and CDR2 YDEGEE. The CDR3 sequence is CASSLDSSGPYNSPLHF. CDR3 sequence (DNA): TGTGCCAGCAGCTTAGACAGCTCCGGCCCCTATAATTCACCCCTCCACTTT.

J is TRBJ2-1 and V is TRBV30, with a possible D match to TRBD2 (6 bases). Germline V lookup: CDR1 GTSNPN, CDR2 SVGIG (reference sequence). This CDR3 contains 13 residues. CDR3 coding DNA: TGTACCTCGGACGGGGGCTCCTACAATGAGCAGTTCTTC. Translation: CTSDGGSYNEQFF.

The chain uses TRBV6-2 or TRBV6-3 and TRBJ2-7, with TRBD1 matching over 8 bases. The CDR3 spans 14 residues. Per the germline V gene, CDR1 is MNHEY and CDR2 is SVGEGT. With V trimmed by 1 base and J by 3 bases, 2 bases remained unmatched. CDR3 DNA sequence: TGTGCCAGCAGTTACTTCGGACAGGGCTACGAGCAGTACTTC. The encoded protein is CASSYFGQGYEQYF.

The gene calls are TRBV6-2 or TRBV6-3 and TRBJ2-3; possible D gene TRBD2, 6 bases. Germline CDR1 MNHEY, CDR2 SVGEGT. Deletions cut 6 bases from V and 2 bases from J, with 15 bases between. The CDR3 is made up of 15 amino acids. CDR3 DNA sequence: TGTGCCAGCAGCGCGGGGCCGCACACCACAGATACGCAGTATTTT. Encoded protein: CASSAGPHTTDTQYF.

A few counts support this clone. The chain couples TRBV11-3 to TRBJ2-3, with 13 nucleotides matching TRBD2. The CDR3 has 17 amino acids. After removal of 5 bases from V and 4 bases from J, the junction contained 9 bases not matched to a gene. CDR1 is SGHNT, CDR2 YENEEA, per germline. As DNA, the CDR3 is TGTGCCAGCAGCCCCCGGACTAGCGGGAGCTCTGCAGATACGCAGTATTTT. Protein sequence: CASSPRTSGSSADTQYF.

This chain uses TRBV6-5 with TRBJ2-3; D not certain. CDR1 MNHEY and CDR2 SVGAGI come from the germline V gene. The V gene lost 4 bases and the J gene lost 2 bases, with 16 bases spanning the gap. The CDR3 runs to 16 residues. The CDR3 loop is CASSWRHRSSTDTQYF. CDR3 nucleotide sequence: TGTGCCAGCAGTTGGAGACACAGATCCTCCACAGATACGCAGTATTTT.

CDR3 region: CASRPGPGRGEKLFF. The CDR3, as DNA: TGTGCCAGCAGACCCGGACCGGGCCGGGGAGAAAAACTGTTTTTT. The chain is built from TRBV28 and TRBJ1-4; no firm D call. The V gene lost 6 bases and the J gene lost 8 bases, with 19 bases spanning the gap. Germline assignment: CDR1 MDHEN and CDR2 SYDVKM. This CDR3 has 15 amino acids.

The CDR3 sequence is CSASPAPGQPQHF. DNA of the CDR3: TGCAGTGCTAGTCCGGCCCCGGGGCAGCCCCAGCATTTT. The chain recombines TRBV20-1 with TRBJ1-5, with D unclear. This CDR3 region has 13 residues. Germline loops: CDR1 DFQATT, CDR2 SNEGSKA (reference sequence). V was shortened by 3 bases and J by 7 bases, with 13 bases between the two germline ends.

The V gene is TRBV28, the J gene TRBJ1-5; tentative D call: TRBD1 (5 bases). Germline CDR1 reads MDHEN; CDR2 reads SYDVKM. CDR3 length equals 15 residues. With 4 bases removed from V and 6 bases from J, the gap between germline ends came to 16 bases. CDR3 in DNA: TGTGCCAGCAGTTCTACAGGCCAGGCAGGTCAGCCCCAGCATTTT. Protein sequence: CASSSTGQAGQPQHF.

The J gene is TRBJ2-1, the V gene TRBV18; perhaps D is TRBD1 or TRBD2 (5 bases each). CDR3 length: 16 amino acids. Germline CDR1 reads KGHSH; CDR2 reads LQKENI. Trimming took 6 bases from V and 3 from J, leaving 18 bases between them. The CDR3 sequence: CASSMGVEVYYNEQFF. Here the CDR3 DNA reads TGTGCCAGCTCTATGGGGGTTGAGGTGTACTACAATGAGCAGTTCTTC.

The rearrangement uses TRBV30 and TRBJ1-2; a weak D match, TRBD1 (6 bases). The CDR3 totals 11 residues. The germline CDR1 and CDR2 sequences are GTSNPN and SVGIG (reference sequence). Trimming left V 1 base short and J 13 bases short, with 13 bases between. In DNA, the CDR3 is TGTGCCTGGAGTGACACGGACAGAAGCACCTTC. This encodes CAWSDTDRSTF.

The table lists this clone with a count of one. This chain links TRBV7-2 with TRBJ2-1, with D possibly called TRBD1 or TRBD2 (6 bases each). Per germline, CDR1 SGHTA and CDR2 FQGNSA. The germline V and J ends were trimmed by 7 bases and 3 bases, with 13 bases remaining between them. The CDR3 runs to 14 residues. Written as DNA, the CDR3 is TGTGCCAGCACGGAGGGGGTAAACTACAATGAGCAGTTCTTC. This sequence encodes CASTEGVNYNEQFF.

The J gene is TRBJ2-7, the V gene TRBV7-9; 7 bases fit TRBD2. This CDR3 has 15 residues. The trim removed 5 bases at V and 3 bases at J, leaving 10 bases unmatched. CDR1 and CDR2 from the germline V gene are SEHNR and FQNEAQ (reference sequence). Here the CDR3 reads CASSPASGIVYEQYF. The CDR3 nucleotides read TGTGCCAGCAGCCCCGCCAGCGGGATAGTCTACGAGCAGTACTTC.

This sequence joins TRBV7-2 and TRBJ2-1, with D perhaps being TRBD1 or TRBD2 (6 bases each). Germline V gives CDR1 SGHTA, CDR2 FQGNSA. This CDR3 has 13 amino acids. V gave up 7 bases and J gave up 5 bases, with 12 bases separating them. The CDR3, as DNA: TGTGCCAGCAACCGGGGGCGGGACAATGAGCAGTTCTTC. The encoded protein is CASNRGRDNEQFF. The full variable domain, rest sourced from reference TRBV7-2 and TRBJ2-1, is GAGVSQSPSNKVTEKGKDVELRCDPISGHTALYWYRQSLGQGLEFLIYFQGNSAPDKSGLPSDRFSAERTGGSVSTLTIQRTQQEDSAVYLCASNRGRDNEQFFGPGTRLTVL.

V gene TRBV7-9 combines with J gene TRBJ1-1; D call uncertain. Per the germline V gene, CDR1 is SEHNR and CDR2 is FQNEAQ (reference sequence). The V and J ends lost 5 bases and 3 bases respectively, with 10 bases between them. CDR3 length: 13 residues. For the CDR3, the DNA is TGTGCCAGCAGCAGGAGGGAGGACACTGAAGCTTTCTTT. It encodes CASSRREDTEAFF.

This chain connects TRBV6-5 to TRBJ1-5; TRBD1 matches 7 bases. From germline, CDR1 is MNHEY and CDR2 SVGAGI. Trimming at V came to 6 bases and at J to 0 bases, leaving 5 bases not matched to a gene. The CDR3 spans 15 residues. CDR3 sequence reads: CASRTGQYSNQPQHF. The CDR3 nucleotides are TGTGCCAGCAGGACAGGGCAATATAGCAATCAGCCCCAGCATTTT.

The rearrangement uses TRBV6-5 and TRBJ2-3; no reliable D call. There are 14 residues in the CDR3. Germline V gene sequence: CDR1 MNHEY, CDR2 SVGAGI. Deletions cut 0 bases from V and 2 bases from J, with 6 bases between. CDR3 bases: TGTGCCAGCAGTTACTCGGAGAACACAGATACGCAGTATTTT. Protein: CASSYSENTDTQYF.